A selection of T cell receptor beta chains follows, all from one sample in a study of cytomegalovirus exposure and HLA in healthy donors. TCRdb's copy holds only in-frame clones and misses some; the assay was immunoSEQ multiplex PCR. The sample contains a few hundred thousand clones, about nine tenths of which appear only once. The sequencing input was PBMCs. These receptors were collected from a woman aged 18 to 35 in good health and CMV-seronegative. Each CDR3 is given with its conserved first and last residue. A D gene is named only where the DNA matches it firmly. Size is omitted from some rows. Given values are once, few, many or a class for expanded clones.

v_call	d_call	j_call	clone_size	cdr3_nt	cdr3_aa
TRBV2	TRBD2	TRBJ2-3	NA	TGTGCCAGCTACGGGACTAGCGCAGATACGCAGTATTTT	CASYGTSADTQYF
TRBV11-2	TRBD2	TRBJ2-1	NA	TGTGCCAGCAGCTTAGATTTTAGCGGGGGCCCCTACAATGAGCAGTTCTTC	CASSLDFSGGPYNEQFF
TRBV28	NA	TRBJ1-6	once	TGTGCCAGCAGTTTACTTCGGGGGAGCGGGGTCCACTTT	CASSLLRGSGVHF
TRBV27	TRBD2	TRBJ2-7	NA	TGTGCCAGCGGCCGTACGGGAGGGAGTAACTACGAGCAGTACTTC	CASGRTGGSNYEQYF
TRBV10-2	NA	TRBJ2-2	NA	TGCGCCAGCAGTAAGGACTGGAACACCGGGGAGCTGTTTTTT	CASSKDWNTGELFF
TRBV19	NA	TRBJ1-5	NA	TGTGCCACCCTAAAGGAGGACAGAAGCAATCAGCCCCAGCATTTT	CATLKEDRSNQPQHF
TRBV11-3	NA	TRBJ2-2	NA	TGTGCCAGCAGCCTAAGACAGAACACCGGGGAGCTGTTTTTT	CASSLRQNTGELFF
TRBV2	TRBD1	TRBJ1-5	NA	TGTGCCAGCAGTGGGACAGGGGCCAATCAGCCCCAGCATTTT	CASSGTGANQPQHF
TRBV11-2	TRBD2	TRBJ2-5	NA	TGTGCCAGCAGCCCAGTTGTGGGGGGGTGGAAGACCCAGTACTTC	CASSPVVGGWKTQYF
TRBV28	NA	TRBJ2-7	NA	TGTGCCAGCAGTTTATTTGGGGTCCCAGGGGTCTACGAGCAGTACTTC	CASSLFGVPGVYEQYF
TRBV7-3	NA	TRBJ2-2	NA	TGTGCCAGCAGCGACACCACCGGGGAGCTGTTTTTT	CASSDTTGELFF
TRBV5-1	TRBD1	TRBJ2-2	NA	TGCGCCAGCAGCTTTACAGGGGAAATCGCCGGGGAGCTGTTTTTT	CASSFTGEIAGELFF
TRBV2	TRBD1	TRBJ1-5	NA	TGTGCCAGCAGCCGGGGGACAGGCCGGGGCAATCAGCCCCAGCATTTT	CASSRGTGRGNQPQHF
TRBV4-1	TRBD2	TRBJ2-2	NA	TGCGCCAGCAGCCCCCAAGCGGGAGGGCCTAGGGGCGGGGAGCTGTTTTTT	CASSPQAGGPRGGELFF
TRBV28	NA	TRBJ1-2	NA	TGTGCCAGCAGTAAGGGGGGGGCTGGGGGCTACACCTTC	CASSKGGAGGYTF
TRBV11-2	NA	TRBJ2-2	NA	TGTGCCAGCAGCTCTGACAGCCTGAGGACCGGGGAGCTGTTTTTT	CASSSDSLRTGELFF
TRBV2	NA	TRBJ2-7	NA	TGTGCCAGCAGTGATAGACGCGGGCTTACAGATACCTACGAGCAGTACTTC	CASSDRRGLTDTYEQYF
TRBV6-5	TRBD1	TRBJ1-2	NA	TGTGCCAGCAGTTACGGGACAGGGGGTCACTATGGCTACACCTTC	CASSYGTGGHYGYTF
TRBV29-1	TRBD1	TRBJ2-7	NA	TGCAGCGTTGAGGGACAGGGATACGAGCAGTACTTC	CSVEGQGYEQYF
TRBV10-1	TRBD1	TRBJ2-3	NA	TGCGCCAGCAGTGGAGGACAGGGACCCACAGATACGCAGTATTTT	CASSGGQGPTDTQYF
TRBV5-1	NA	TRBJ1-2	NA	TGCGCCAGCAGCTTGAACAGTGCTCAACTTGGCTACACCTTC	CASSLNSAQLGYTF
TRBV30	TRBD2	TRBJ2-1	NA	TGTGCCTGGAAGATAGCGGGCGGCTACAATGAGCAGTTCTTC	CAWKIAGGYNEQFF
TRBV23-1	NA	TRBJ1-5	NA	TGCGCCAGCAGTCAAGAGGGGGTTTATAGCAATCAGCCCCAGCATTTT	CASSQEGVYSNQPQHF
TRBV13	NA	TRBJ2-1	NA	TGTGCCAGCAGCTTATCCAGGTATGAGCAGTTCTTC	CASSLSRYEQFF
TRBV11-2	NA	TRBJ1-1	NA	TGTGCCAGCAGCCTGAGCCGGCTCAGGGTAAGGGTGAACACTGAAGCTTTCTTT	CASSLSRLRVRVNTEAFF
TRBV27	TRBD2	TRBJ2-7	NA	TGTGCCAGCAGTCTCCTAGCGGGATCCCCCGAGCAGTACTTC	CASSLLAGSPEQYF
TRBV27	TRBD1	TRBJ2-7	NA	TGTGCCAGCAGCACAACCGGCCGGGACAGGGATTACTACGAGCAGTACTTC	CASSTTGRDRDYYEQYF
TRBV4-1	NA	TRBJ1-6	NA	TGCGCCAGCAGCCAATTCGTCGGGGTCAATTCACCCCTCCACTTT	CASSQFVGVNSPLHF
TRBV2	NA	TRBJ1-2	NA	TGTGCCAGCAGTGCTTTCGGGGGGAACTATGGCTACACCTTC	CASSAFGGNYGYTF
TRBV6-1	NA	TRBJ2-5	few	TGTGCCAGCAGTGAATACAGCCGGGGACGGGGGGAGACCCAGTACTTC	CASSEYSRGRGETQYF
TRBV6-6	TRBD2	TRBJ2-3	NA	TGTGCCAGCAGTTACTCGAGGAGCGGGGGGACAGATACGCAGTATTTT	CASSYSRSGGTDTQYF
TRBV4-1	TRBD1	TRBJ2-7	NA	TGCGCCAGCAGCCAAGATAGCCGGACAGGGGTCTACGAGCAGTACTTC	CASSQDSRTGVYEQYF
TRBV10-1	NA	TRBJ2-3	NA	TGCGCCAGCAGTGTCGGGGGACAGACAACAGATACGCAGTATTTT	CASSVGGQTTDTQYF
TRBV10-2	NA	TRBJ1-2	NA	TGCGCCAGCACCTCAATTGACATTAACTATGGCTACACCTTC	CASTSIDINYGYTF
TRBV6-5	NA	TRBJ1-2	NA	TGTGCCAGCAGCCCGGGGGGGGGCGCCAGGGGCTACACCTTC	CASSPGGGARGYTF
TRBV27	TRBD2	TRBJ2-7	NA	TGTGCCAGCAGTTGGACTAGCGGGAGAACCTACGAGCAGTACTTC	CASSWTSGRTYEQYF
TRBV2	TRBD1	TRBJ1-2	NA	TGTGCCAGCAGTTTTGACAGGGGAGAGGTCTACACCTTC	CASSFDRGEVYTF
TRBV28	TRBD1	TRBJ2-2	NA	TGTGCCAGCTACCCCCCGGGGACAGGGGGCATCGGGGAGCTGTTTTTT	CASYPPGTGGIGELFF
TRBV5-4	NA	TRBJ2-1	NA	TGTGCCAGCAGCTTAAGAACAGGGACCTACAATGAGCAGTTCTTC	CASSLRTGTYNEQFF
TRBV11-2	NA	TRBJ1-1	NA	TGTGCCAGTTTTGGTGTGAGTACTGAAGCTTTCTTT	CASFGVSTEAFF
TRBV29-1	NA	TRBJ2-1	NA	TGCAGCGTGTCTCCAGGGTTAAATGAGCAGTTCTTC	CSVSPGLNEQFF
TRBV5-8	NA	TRBJ2-3	NA	TGTGCCAGCAGCTTGGGCGGGGGCTGGACAGATACGCAGTATTTT	CASSLGGGWTDTQYF
TRBV28	TRBD2	TRBJ2-5	NA	TGTGCCAGCAACCCCATGGCCGCTAGCGGGAGTGGTGAGACCCAGTACTTC	CASNPMAASGSGETQYF
TRBV9	TRBD2	TRBJ2-1	NA	TGTGCCAGCTTGACCAGCGGGGGGGTCAATGAGCAGTTCTTC	CASLTSGGVNEQFF
TRBV4-1	TRBD1	TRBJ1-1	NA	TGCGCCAGCAGCCCCAGGGGGCGTACACTGAACACTGAAGCTTTCTTT	CASSPRGRTLNTEAFF
TRBV5-4	NA	TRBJ2-3	NA	TGTGCCAGCAGCTTGGTGCCACGGGAGTCTAGCACAGATACGCAGTATTTT	CASSLVPRESSTDTQYF
TRBV27	TRBD2	TRBJ2-1	NA	TGTGCCAGCAGGACAGCGGGAGGGCCACCCTACAATGAGCAGTTCTTC	CASRTAGGPPYNEQFF
TRBV6-6	NA	TRBJ2-7	once	TGTGCCACCCATTACGAGCAGTACTTC	CATHYEQYF
TRBV29-1	TRBD2	TRBJ2-3	NA	TGCAGCGGGACTAGCTCCAAACCTTCCACAGATACGCAGTATTTT	CSGTSSKPSTDTQYF
TRBV27	TRBD1	TRBJ2-5	NA	TGTGCCAGCAGACAGGGGGCGTGGGAGACCCAGTACTTC	CASRQGAWETQYF
TRBV7-2	NA	TRBJ1-3	NA	TGTGCCAGCAGCTTACAAGTACCGAGCTCTGGAAACACCATATATTTT	CASSLQVPSSGNTIYF
TRBV4-1	NA	TRBJ2-7	NA	TGCGCCAGCAGCCTAGGGGGACACGAGCAGTACTTC	CASSLGGHEQYF